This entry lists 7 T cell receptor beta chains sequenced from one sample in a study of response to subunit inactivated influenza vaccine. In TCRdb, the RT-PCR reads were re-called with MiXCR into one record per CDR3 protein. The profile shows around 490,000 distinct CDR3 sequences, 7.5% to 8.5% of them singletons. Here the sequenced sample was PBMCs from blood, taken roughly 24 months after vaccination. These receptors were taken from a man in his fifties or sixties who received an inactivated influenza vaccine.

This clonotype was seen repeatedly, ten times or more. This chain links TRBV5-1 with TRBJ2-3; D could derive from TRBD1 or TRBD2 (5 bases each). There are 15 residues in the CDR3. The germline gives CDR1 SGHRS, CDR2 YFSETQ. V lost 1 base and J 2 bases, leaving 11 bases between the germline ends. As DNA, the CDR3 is TGCGCCAGCAGCTTGTGGGACCGGATCACAGATACGCAGTATTTT. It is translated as CASSLWDRITDTQYF.

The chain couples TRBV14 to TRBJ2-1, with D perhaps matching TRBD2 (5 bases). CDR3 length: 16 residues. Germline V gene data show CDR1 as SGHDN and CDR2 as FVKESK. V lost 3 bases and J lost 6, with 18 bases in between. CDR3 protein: CASSHFLAPVGNEQFF. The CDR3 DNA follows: TGTGCCAGCAGCCATTTCCTAGCTCCTGTAGGCAATGAGCAGTTCTTC.

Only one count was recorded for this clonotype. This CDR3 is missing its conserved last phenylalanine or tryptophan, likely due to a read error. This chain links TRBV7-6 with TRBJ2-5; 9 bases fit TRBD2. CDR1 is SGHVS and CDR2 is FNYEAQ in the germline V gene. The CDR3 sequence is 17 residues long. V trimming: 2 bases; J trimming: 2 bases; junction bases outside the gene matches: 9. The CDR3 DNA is TGTGCCAGCAGCTTAAGGCTGACTAGCGGAAGACAAGAGACCCAGTACTAC. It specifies CASSLRLTSGRQETQYY.

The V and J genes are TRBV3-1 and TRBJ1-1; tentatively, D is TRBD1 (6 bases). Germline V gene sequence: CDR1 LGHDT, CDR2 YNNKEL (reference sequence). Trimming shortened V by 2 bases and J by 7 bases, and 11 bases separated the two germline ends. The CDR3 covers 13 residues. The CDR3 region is CASSQLEGVEAFF. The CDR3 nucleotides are TGTGCCAGCAGCCAACTTGAGGGGGTTGAAGCTTTCTTT.

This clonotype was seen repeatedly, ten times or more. In nucleotides, the CDR3 is TGTGCCAGCAGCTGGGGGACAAAAATTTACGAGCAGTACTTC. Encoded protein: CASSWGTKIYEQYF. V usage is TRBV5-5 and J usage is TRBJ2-7; possible D gene TRBD1, 6 bases. V was cut by 3 bases and J by 4 bases, with 14 bases left in between. CDR1 SGHKS and CDR2 YYEKEE come from the germline V gene (reference sequence). This CDR3 is 14 amino acids long.

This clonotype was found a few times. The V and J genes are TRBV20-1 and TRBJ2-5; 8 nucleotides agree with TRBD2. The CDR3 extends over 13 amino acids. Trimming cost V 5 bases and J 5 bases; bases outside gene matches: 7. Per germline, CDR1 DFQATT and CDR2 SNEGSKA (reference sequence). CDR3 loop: CSAAGGAQETQYF. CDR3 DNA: TGCAGTGCTGCCGGGGGGGCCCAGGAGACCCAGTACTTC.

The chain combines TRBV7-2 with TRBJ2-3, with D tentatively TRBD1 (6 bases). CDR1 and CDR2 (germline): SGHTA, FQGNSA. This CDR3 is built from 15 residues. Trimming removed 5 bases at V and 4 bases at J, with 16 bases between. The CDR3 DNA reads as TGTGCCAGCAGCACTTCCGGGACAAGGGCAGATACGCAGTATTTT. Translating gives CASSTSGTRADTQYF.